Presented here are 32 T cell receptor beta chains from one specimen sequenced in a study of monozygotic twins with inflammatory bowel disease. TCRdb re-called the 5' RACE reads; one entry per CDR3 protein, DNA not given. The table for this sample gives roughly 120,000 distinct CDR3 sequences. Sequencing input: blood. The receptors stem from a human donor with ulcerative colitis or Crohn's disease, or a healthy co-twin of an affected twin (not recorded which).

The CDR3 is CASGPRDRDGDTQYF. The chain carries TRBV5-4 and TRBJ2-3; TCRdb outputs TRBD1, but without DNA this stays unchecked. The CDR3 runs 15 residues. The germline CDR1 and CDR2 sequences are SGHNT and YYREEE (reference sequence).

The J gene is TRBJ2-1, the V gene TRBV20-1; TCRdb's D call of TRBD2 is untestable without DNA. Per germline, CDR1 DFQATT and CDR2 SNEGSKA (reference sequence). The length of the CDR3 is 16 residues. CDR3 residues: CSAPGTSGNSYNEQFF.

This chain's CDR3 is CASSLNFDNEQFF. The chain couples TRBV7-9 to TRBJ2-1. CDR1 is SEHNR and CDR2 is FQNEAQ in the germline V gene (reference sequence). The CDR3 length is 13 residues.

This chain connects TRBV10-3 to TRBJ1-2. Germline V gene data show CDR1 as ENHRY and CDR2 as SYGVKD. The CDR3 is 12 amino acids. The CDR3 is CAISEINYGYTF.

The gene calls are TRBV10-3 and TRBJ2-5; TCRdb indicates TRBD1, and absent DNA this call remains unverified. This CDR3 spans 14 amino acids. Germline V CDR1 and CDR2: ENHRY, SYGVKD. The CDR3 here is CAISEGQGLQTQYF.

The chain joins TRBV4-3 to TRBJ2-2; TCRdb's D gene call, TRBD1, goes unchecked for lack of DNA. This CDR3 spans 15 amino acids. Per the germline V gene, CDR1 is LGHNA and CDR2 is YSLEER. This CDR3 reads CASSQEGGWTGELFF.

V is TRBV20-1 and J is TRBJ2-7; without DNA, the TCRdb call of TRBD2 cannot be checked. Per the germline V gene, CDR1 is DFQATT and CDR2 is SNEGSKA (reference sequence). The CDR3 is 13 amino acids. The CDR3 here is CSAGQALSNEQYF.

CDR3 residues: CASSLGSTREQYF. The genes are TRBV28 and TRBJ2-7. The CDR3 is 13 amino acids. Germline loops: CDR1 MDHEN, CDR2 SYDVKM.

This chain joins TRBV7-2 and TRBJ2-4; TCRdb calls TRBD2, which cannot be checked without DNA. From germline, CDR1 is SGHTA and CDR2 FQGNSA. This CDR3 has 15 residues. CDR3 residues: CASSLGGAAKNIQYF.

V and J are TRBV5-1 and TRBJ1-1. This CDR3 spans 14 amino acids. Germline loops: CDR1 SGHRS, CDR2 YFSETQ. This CDR3 reads CASSSEAANTEAFF.

The rearrangement links TRBV3-1 to TRBJ2-7. Looked up from germline, CDR1 is LGHDT and CDR2 is YNNKEL (reference sequence). The CDR3 covers 16 residues. The CDR3 spells CASSQDESTTDYEQYF.

This chain links TRBV12-3 or TRBV12-4 with TRBJ1-1; the TRBD1 assignment by TCRdb is unverifiable without DNA. This CDR3 region has 13 residues. The CDR3 sequence: CASSTRAELGAFF.

The chain recombines TRBV6-2 or TRBV6-3 with TRBJ1-1; TCRdb proposes TRBD1, but this gene call is untestable without DNA. Germline-derived CDR1 and CDR2 are MNHEY and SVGEGT. This CDR3 comprises 15 residues. The chain's CDR3 is CASSPPRSRGTEAFF.

The chain joins TRBV18 to TRBJ2-7; TCRdb's D call, TRBD1, is unchecked because there is no DNA. Germline CDR1 and CDR2: KGHSH and LQKENI. There are 20 residues in the CDR3. The CDR3 region is CASSPGGLTINYDRVGEQYF.

This chain uses TRBV2 with TRBJ1-5. Germline CDR1 SNHLY, CDR2 FYNNEI. The CDR3 contains 13 residues. CDR3 amino acids: CASSVPAAQPQHF.

The V gene is TRBV12-3 or TRBV12-4, the J gene TRBJ1-1; TCRdb picks TRBD1, but there is no DNA to check that call. The CDR3 loop spans 15 amino acids. CDR3 loop: CASSGDRGRLTEAFF.

The chain links TRBV4-1 to TRBJ1-6; the D gene TCRdb calls, TRBD1, cannot be checked with no DNA. The CDR3 has 16 residues. Looked up from germline, CDR1 is MGHRA and CDR2 is YSYEKL. CDR3 residues: CASSQIGTGFSSPLHF.

The chain couples TRBV27 to TRBJ2-3; TCRdb picks TRBD2, but there is no DNA to check that call. Germline CDR1 reads MNHEY; CDR2 reads SMNVEV (reference sequence). The CDR3 consists of 14 residues. The chain's CDR3 is CASSLGLAGDTQYF.

The CDR3 spells CASSPDGISYEQYF. The chain is built from TRBV9 and TRBJ2-7. The CDR3 extends over 14 amino acids. Per the germline V gene, CDR1 is SGDLS and CDR2 is YYNGEE.

This chain links TRBV9 with TRBJ2-2. The CDR3 loop spans 13 amino acids. Germline V lookup: CDR1 SGDLS, CDR2 YYNGEE. The CDR3 reads CASSIAVTGELFF.

V usage is TRBV7-6 and J usage is TRBJ2-2. The CDR3 loop spans 14 amino acids. CDR1 is SGHVS and CDR2 is FNYEAQ in the germline V gene. CDR3 sequence reads: CASSNRRNTGELFF.

The V gene is TRBV29-1, the J gene TRBJ2-7. CDR1 and CDR2 (germline): SQVTM, ANQGSEA. The CDR3 covers 13 residues. The chain's CDR3 is CSVWVPKEYEQYF.

This rearrangement joins TRBV12-3 or TRBV12-4 to TRBJ1-1; TCRdb lists TRBD1, though no DNA is available to test this call. The CDR3 covers 15 residues. This chain's CDR3 is CASRYTGLVNTEAFF.

The chain combines TRBV27 with TRBJ2-2; with no DNA, the TCRdb D assignment of TRBD2 cannot be verified. The CDR3 is 16 amino acids. Germline CDR1 MNHEY, CDR2 SMNVEV (reference sequence). CDR3 loop: CASRKGLAGNTGELFF.

This sequence joins TRBV11-1 and TRBJ2-3; absent DNA, TCRdb's TRBD2 call cannot be checked. This CDR3 has 13 amino acids. The germline CDR1 and CDR2 sequences are SGHAT and FQDESV (reference sequence). This CDR3 is CASSLGTSATQYF.

The chain combines TRBV6-5 with TRBJ1-3. The CDR3 is 13 residues long. Germline CDR1 reads MNHEY; CDR2 reads SVGAGI. The CDR3 loop reads CASSYDSGNTIYF.

The V and J genes are TRBV5-5 and TRBJ2-1; the D call of TRBD2 rests on TCRdb alone, since no DNA is present to check it. The V gene's germline CDR1 is SGHKS and CDR2 YYEKEE (reference sequence). The CDR3 spans 16 residues. CDR3: CASSLIPGLAANEQFF. Full variable domain (remainder filled in from reference TRBV5-5 and TRBJ2-1): DAGVTQSPTHLIKTRGQQVTLRCSPISGHKSVSWYQQVLGQGPQFIFQYYEKEERGRGNFPDRFSARQFPNYSSELNVNALLLGDSALYLCASSLIPGLAANEQFFGPGTRLTVL.

The rearrangement links TRBV6-5 to TRBJ2-2; TCRdb proposes TRBD1, but this gene call is untestable without DNA. The CDR3 length is 15 residues. In germline, CDR1 is MNHEY, CDR2 SVGAGI. The CDR3 reads CASSPLLGGTGELFF.

The chain combines TRBV5-4 with TRBJ1-6; as DNA is missing, the TRBD1 call by TCRdb cannot be tested. The CDR3 is 13 amino acids. Looked up from germline, CDR1 is SGHNT and CDR2 is YYREEE (reference sequence). Here the CDR3 reads CASSLRTKSPLHF.

The V and J genes are TRBV19 and TRBJ1-6; TCRdb picks TRBD1, but there is no DNA to check that call. This CDR3 has 17 amino acids. In germline, CDR1 is LNHDA, CDR2 SQIVND (reference sequence). The CDR3 here is CASSIEGWTRSNSPLHF.

The V and J genes are TRBV5-1 and TRBJ2-7; TCRdb designates TRBD2, a call that cannot be tested without DNA. Germline V lookup: CDR1 SGHRS, CDR2 YFSETQ. The CDR3 runs to 18 residues. This chain's CDR3 is CASSLRTGTSGRAYEQYF.

V and J are TRBV5-5 and TRBJ2-2; the TCRdb call, TRBD1, lacks DNA for checking. The CDR3 runs to 17 residues. Per the germline V gene, CDR1 is SGHKS and CDR2 is YYEKEE (reference sequence). This CDR3 reads CASSLDGTASRTGELFF.